The 32 T cell receptor beta chains given below trace back to one sample, sequenced in a study of blood T cell repertoires in COVID-19. Sequencing was performed with immunoSEQ multiplex PCR; in TCRdb, only in-frame clones are kept and a portion is missing. In the table there are about 87,000 clones, about 85% of which are singletons. The sequencing input was peripheral blood. The source is a woman between 65 and 79 years old with acute or convalescent COVID-19.

The CDR3 spells CAWRGQGAGNTIYF. Here the CDR3 DNA reads TGTGCCTGGAGGGGACAGGGGGCTGGAAACACCATATATTTT. The J gene is TRBJ1-3, the V gene TRBV30, with TRBD1 matching over 11 bases. Trimming cost V 3 bases and J 2 bases; bases outside gene matches: 0. The CDR3 covers 14 residues. Per the germline V gene, CDR1 is GTSNPN and CDR2 is SVGIG (reference sequence).

The chain recombines TRBV6-5 with TRBJ1-1, with 7 bases lining up with TRBD1. Germline V gives CDR1 MNHEY, CDR2 SVGAGI. This CDR3 is 13 amino acids long. The junction had 2 bases not matched to a gene; V was cut back by 6 bases and J by 1 base. The chain's CDR3 is CASSRTGNTEAFF. Written as DNA, the CDR3 is TGTGCCAGCAGCCGGACAGGGAACACTGAAGCTTTCTTT.

This chain connects TRBV18 to TRBJ2-2; 8 bases fit TRBD2. Germline assignment: CDR1 KGHSH and CDR2 LQKENI. Losses at the gene ends were 5 bases for V and 1 base for J; bases not matched to a gene: 3. CDR3 size: 15 residues. DNA of the CDR3: TGTGCCAGCTCATTTAGCGGGGTGAACACCGGGGAGCTGTTTTTT. It codes for CASSFSGVNTGELFF.

The V call is TRBV27, the J call TRBJ2-5, with 7 bases matching TRBD2. Germline V lookup: CDR1 MNHEY, CDR2 SMNVEV (reference sequence). CDR3 length: 15 residues. The V gene end was trimmed by 8 bases and the J gene end by 2 bases; junction bases not matched to a gene: 11. The CDR3 DNA follows: TGTGCCAGCGGTGAAGGAGGGACTACTCAAGAGACCCAGTACTTC. Protein sequence: CASGEGGTTQETQYF.

This clone has more than one count but fewer than ten. The genes are TRBV29-1 and TRBJ2-7; D remains ambiguous. Trimming stripped 7 bases from V and 6 bases from J, with 10 bases between. The CDR3 covers 10 residues. From germline, CDR1 is SQVTM and CDR2 ANQGSEA. CDR3 sequence (DNA): TGCAGCGGGGCCGCCGGCGAGCAGTACTTC. Translating it yields CSGAAGEQYF.

This rearrangement joins TRBV9 to TRBJ1-4; 7 nucleotides align to TRBD1. Looked up from germline, CDR1 is SGDLS and CDR2 is YYNGEE. CDR3 size: 14 residues. The V and J ends lost 2 bases and 5 bases, in that order; junction bases with no gene match: 3. CDR3 bases: TGTGCCAGCAGCGTTGGACAGGTGAATGAAAAACTGTTTTTT. The encoded protein is CASSVGQVNEKLFF.

The CDR3 sequence: CARSDRGERYEQYF. The CDR3 bases are TGTGCCAGAAGCGACAGGGGCGAACGCTACGAGCAGTACTTC. This sequence joins TRBV5-3 and TRBJ2-7, with 8 bases identical to TRBD1. TRBV5-3 belongs to the ORF category, with a function that is uncertain. V shed 4 bases, J shed 3 bases, and the junction held 6 bases outside the gene matches. The CDR3 has 14 residues.

Concerning this clone: Different DNA sequences within this sample yield the same CDR3. The chain is built from TRBV28 and TRBJ1-5, with D possibly matching TRBD1 (6 bases). The V and J ends lost 2 bases and 2 bases respectively, with 10 bases between them. This CDR3 has 15 residues. CDR1 and CDR2 from the germline V gene are MDHEN and SYDVKM. For the CDR3, the DNA is TGTGCCAGCAGTTTAGCAGGGGTTGGCAATCAGCCCCAGCATTTT. This encodes CASSLAGVGNQPQHF. Based on the CDR3 plus reference TRBV28 and TRBJ1-5, the full variable domain is DVKVTQSSRYLVKRTGEKVFLECVQDMDHENMFWYRQDPGLGLRLIYFSYDVKMKEKGDIPEGYSVSREKKERFSLILESASTNQTSMYLCASSLAGVGNQPQHFGDGTRLSIL.

The chain employs TRBV15 and TRBJ1-2; D gene uncertain. Trimming left V 0 bases short and J 4 bases short, with 9 bases between. This CDR3 spans 14 amino acids. Germline lookup yields CDR1 LNHNV and CDR2 YYDKDF (reference sequence). Written as DNA, the CDR3 is TGTGCCACCAGCAGAGATGTGGCCAGCTATGGCTACACCTTC. Translation gives CATSRDVASYGYTF. The whole variable domain, remainder taken from reference TRBV15 and TRBJ1-2, is DAMVIQNPRYQVTQFGKPVTLSCSQTLNHNVMYWYQQKSSQAPKLLFHYYDKDFNNEADTPDNFQSRRPNTSFCFLDIRSPGLGDTAMYLCATSRDVASYGYTFGSGTRLTVV.

V and J are TRBV4-2 and TRBJ1-1; D is unclear. Looked up from germline, CDR1 is LGHNA and CDR2 is YNFKEQ. CDR3 size: 17 residues. V was clipped by 4 bases and J by 1 base, with 19 bases between them. CDR3: CASSRRSLPGANTEAFF. The DNA for the CDR3 is TGTGCCAGCAGCCGAAGATCTCTACCGGGTGCGAACACTGAAGCTTTCTTT.

The chain couples TRBV6-5 to TRBJ1-3; D is uncertain. From germline, CDR1 is MNHEY and CDR2 SVGAGI. The CDR3 sequence is 12 residues long. Trimming took off 8 bases at V and 4 bases at J, with 9 bases between the two ends. This chain's CDR3 is CASGRSGNTIYF. The CDR3 nucleotides read TGTGCCAGCGGGAGGTCCGGAAACACCATATATTTT.

The chain employs TRBV5-1 and TRBJ1-6, with 10 bases identical to TRBD1. The CDR3 is 13 residues long. CDR1 is SGHRS, CDR2 YFSETQ, per germline. J gave up 8 bases and V 7 bases, and 3 bases lay outside the gene matches. CDR3 bases: TGCGCCAGCCAAGGGACAGGGGATTCACCCCTCCACTTT. Protein: CASQGTGDSPLHF.

The chain carries TRBV2 and TRBJ1-1; TRBD1 agrees at 8 bases. The CDR3 extends over 14 amino acids. The germline V gene encodes CDR1 SNHLY and CDR2 FYNNEI. The V segment lost 6 bases and the J segment 3 bases; nucleotides outside the gene matches: 6. The CDR3 loop is CASSTLGQDTEAFF. The CDR3 DNA sequence: TGTGCCAGCAGCACCTTGGGACAGGACACTGAAGCTTTCTTT. Based on the CDR3 plus reference TRBV2 and TRBJ1-1, the full variable domain is EPEVTQTPSHQVTQMGQEVILRCVPISNHLYFYWYRQILGQKVEFLVSFYNNEISEKSEIFDDQFSVERPDGSNFTLKIRSTKLEDSAMYFCASSTLGQDTEAFFGQGTRLTVV.

The chain is built from TRBV19 and TRBJ1-4; 10 nucleotides line up with TRBD1. This CDR3 is built from 13 residues. Trimming took 6 bases from V and 5 from J; bases not matched to a gene: 0. Germline values: CDR1 LNHDA, CDR2 SQIVND (reference sequence). The CDR3 spells CASRDRGNEKLFF. For the CDR3, the DNA is TGTGCCAGTAGGGACAGGGGGAATGAAAAACTGTTTTTT.

The chain carries TRBV7-3 and TRBJ1-4, with 7 bases lining up with TRBD1. Unmatched junction bases numbered 10, after V lost 0 bases and J lost 6 bases. Per germline, CDR1 SGHTA and CDR2 FQGTGA. CDR3 length equals 17 residues. CDR3 in amino acids: CASSLTYLPGQYEKLFF. CDR3 nucleotides: TGTGCCAGCAGCTTAACCTATCTCCCGGGACAGTATGAAAAACTGTTTTTT.

This clone was counted a single time. The chain combines TRBV7-2 with TRBJ1-5; no clear D. The CDR3 consists of 16 residues. CDR1 SGHTA and CDR2 FQGNSA come from the germline V gene. V was cut by 2 bases and J by 2 bases, with 13 bases left in between. CDR3 sequence: CASSLSTLRGNQPQHF. The CDR3 bases are TGTGCCAGCAGCTTAAGTACCCTACGGGGCAATCAGCCCCAGCATTTT.

The chain employs TRBV7-9 and TRBJ1-3, with 7 bases lining up with TRBD1. Germline V gene sequence: CDR1 SEHNR, CDR2 FQNEAQ (reference sequence). V shed 3 bases and J 4 bases; nucleotides not matched to a gene: 0. The length of the CDR3 is 13 residues. The CDR3 nucleotides read TGTGCCAGCAGCTTGGGACAGGGAAACACCATATATTTT. Translation: CASSLGQGNTIYF. Based on the CDR3 plus reference TRBV7-9 and TRBJ1-3, the full variable domain is DTGVSQNPRHKITKRGQNVTFRCDPISEHNRLYWYRQTLGQGPEFLTYFQNEAQLEKSRLLSDRFSAERPKGSFSTLEIQRTEQGDSAMYLCASSLGQGNTIYFGEGSWLTVV.

J is TRBJ1-2 and V is TRBV5-1; 9 bases are a match to TRBD1. CDR1 and CDR2 from the germline V gene are SGHRS and YFSETQ. The CDR3 extends over 17 amino acids. With V trimmed by 3 bases and J by 6 bases, 15 bases remained unmatched. This chain's CDR3 is CASSWQNTGTGIDGYTF. In DNA form, the CDR3 reads TGCGCCAGCAGCTGGCAGAACACCGGGACAGGGATAGATGGCTACACCTTC.

This sequence joins TRBV6-5 and TRBJ2-7, with 8 bases aligning to TRBD1. The germline CDR1 and CDR2 sequences are MNHEY and SVGAGI. CDR3 length: 14 amino acids. With 8 bases clipped from V and 1 base from J, the junction kept 7 bases outside the gene matches. DNA for the CDR3: TGTGCCAGCGGTCGGCAGGGGGCGTCCTACGAGCAGTACTTC. Translation gives CASGRQGASYEQYF.

This chain's CDR3 is CASSDPGDADYGYTF. CDR3 in DNA: TGTGCCAGCAGTGATCCAGGGGACGCGGACTATGGCTACACCTTC. The chain recombines TRBV2 with TRBJ1-2; possibly TRBD1 for D (6 bases). Germline loops: CDR1 SNHLY, CDR2 FYNNEI. The CDR3 covers 15 residues. Trimming removed 3 bases at V and 3 bases at J, with 14 bases between.

The V gene is TRBV5-4, the J gene TRBJ2-5, with TRBD1 as a possible D gene (6 bases). Trimming left V 4 bases short and J 1 base short, with 14 bases between. The CDR3 is made up of 15 amino acids. Germline CDR1 SGHNT, CDR2 YYREEE (reference sequence). CDR3: CASSAKGGVQETQYF. CDR3 coding DNA: TGTGCCAGCAGCGCCAAAGGGGGTGTCCAAGAGACCCAGTACTTC.

This chain uses TRBV2 with TRBJ1-2; D gene ambiguous. V was shortened by 7 bases and J by 8 bases, with 20 bases between the two germline ends. CDR3 length: 14 residues. The V gene's germline CDR1 is SNHLY and CDR2 FYNNEI. CDR3 protein: CASTRAAGFDGYTF. Here the CDR3 DNA reads TGTGCCAGCACCAGAGCGGCGGGATTTGACGGCTACACCTTC. Supplemented by reference TRBV2 and TRBJ1-2, the full variable domain reads EPEVTQTPSHQVTQMGQEVILRCVPISNHLYFYWYRQILGQKVEFLVSFYNNEISEKSEIFDDQFSVERPDGSNFTLKIRSTKLEDSAMYFCASTRAAGFDGYTFGSGTRLTVV.

V and J are TRBV7-8 and TRBJ1-6; D uncertain. The CDR3 has 15 residues. Deletions cut 3 bases from V and 10 bases from J, with 16 bases between. The germline V gene has CDR1 SGHVS and CDR2 FQNEAQ. The CDR3 region is CASSFSRVVASPLHF. In DNA form, the CDR3 reads TGTGCCAGCAGCTTCTCTAGGGTTGTAGCGTCACCCCTCCACTTT.

V is TRBV12-3 or TRBV12-4 and J is TRBJ1-5; tentative D call: TRBD1 (6 bases). Trimming shortened V by 9 bases and J by 5 bases, and 14 bases separated the two germline ends. The CDR3 spans 13 residues. The CDR3 bases are TGTGCCAGTCAACAGGGAGGGGATCAGCCCCAGCATTTT. It is translated as CASQQGGDQPQHF.

The chain carries TRBV7-2 and TRBJ1-1; 8 nucleotides align to TRBD1. The germline CDR1 and CDR2 sequences are SGHTA and FQGNSA. V shed 3 bases and J 7 bases; nucleotides not matched to a gene: 10. The CDR3 runs to 15 residues. In DNA form, the CDR3 reads TGTGCCAGCAGCTTGGGGGGCAGGGGGCTGGGTGAAGCTTTCTTT. As protein: CASSLGGRGLGEAFF. The full variable domain, completed using reference TRBV7-2 and TRBJ1-1, is GAGVSQSPSNKVTEKGKDVELRCDPISGHTALYWYRQSLGQGLEFLIYFQGNSAPDKSGLPSDRFSAERTGGSVSTLTIQRTQQEDSAVYLCASSLGGRGLGEAFFGQGTRLTVV.

Only a few counts were recorded for this clone. This chain connects TRBV7-2 to TRBJ1-6; 7 bases are shared with TRBD1. With 1 base clipped from V and 7 bases from J, the junction kept 4 bases outside the gene matches. The CDR3 runs 15 residues. Germline-derived CDR1 and CDR2 are SGHTA and FQGNSA. The chain's CDR3 is CASSLGGTENSPLHF. CDR3 in DNA: TGTGCCAGCAGCTTAGGTGGGACAGAGAATTCACCCCTCCACTTT.

This clone appeared many times. This chain connects TRBV6-5 to TRBJ1-1; 7 nucleotides agree with TRBD1. This CDR3 comprises 13 residues. Germline trimming cut 5 bases from V and 2 bases from J; bases unmatched to any gene: 2. Germline CDR1 is MNHEY and CDR2 is SVGAGI. This CDR3 is CASSNRGNTEAFF. The CDR3 nucleotides read TGTGCCAGCAGTAACAGGGGAAACACTGAAGCTTTCTTT.

The chain couples TRBV2 to TRBJ1-4; TRBD1 agrees at 10 bases. Germline CDR1 is SNHLY and CDR2 is FYNNEI. V lost 4 bases and J lost 3; bases outside the gene matches: 8. The length of the CDR3 is 17 residues. The CDR3 sequence is CASSGGTGVTPNEKLFF. In DNA, the CDR3 is TGTGCCAGCAGTGGCGGGACAGGGGTTACACCTAATGAAAAACTGTTTTTT.

V and J are TRBV30 and TRBJ2-7; 8 bases align to TRBD1. V trimming: 3 bases; J trimming: 5 bases; junction bases outside the gene matches: 9. In germline, CDR1 is GTSNPN, CDR2 SVGIG (reference sequence). This CDR3 is 14 amino acids long. This CDR3 reads CAWRLGQGLDEQYF. The CDR3 DNA follows: TGTGCCTGGAGACTAGGACAGGGCCTAGACGAGCAGTACTTC.

The chain links TRBV30 to TRBJ1-2; D is unresolved. Germline CDR1 and CDR2: GTSNPN and SVGIG (reference sequence). V lost 2 bases and J 7 bases, leaving 14 bases between the germline ends. This CDR3 is built from 13 residues. The CDR3 DNA reads TGTGCCTGGAGTATGTGGCAACTAGCTGGCTACACCTTC. As protein: CAWSMWQLAGYTF.

The chain carries TRBV6-5 and TRBJ2-5, with a possible D match to TRBD2 (6 bases). Germline V gene sequence: CDR1 MNHEY, CDR2 SVGAGI. The CDR3 spans 14 residues. Trimming stripped 0 bases from V and 6 bases from J, with 11 bases between. The CDR3 coding sequence is TGTGCCAGCAGTTACTCCGACGCGGGGCAGACCCAGTACTTC. As protein: CASSYSDAGQTQYF.

This rearrangement joins TRBV10-3 to TRBJ1-1; D is possibly TRBD1 (5 bases). Germline CDR1 is ENHRY and CDR2 is SYGVKD. Deletions cut 6 bases from V and 0 bases from J, with 11 bases between. This CDR3 has 14 amino acids. This CDR3 is CAIRQGQVNTEAFF. DNA of the CDR3: TGTGCCATCAGGCAGGGTCAGGTGAACACTGAAGCTTTCTTT.